The source of this T cell receptor (beta chain) is a study of T-cell memory formation after mild COVID-19. Overall study context: For the most part, TCR clusters were specific to one donor.

MiXCR, applied by TCRdb to the 5' RACE reads, yields one record per CDR3 protein. The sample consists of 120,000 to 150,000 distinct CDR3 sequences, roughly 19% of them appearing once. Trimming shortened V by 6 bases and J by 0 bases, and 8 bases separated the two germline ends. The CDR3 runs to 14 residues. Germline V lookup: CDR1 SGHAT, CDR2 FQNNGV. Sequences were obtained from PBMCs or a T cell subset sorted from them (not recorded which). This sequence joins TRBV11-2 and TRBJ2-2; D is unclear. This TCR came from an adult woman who had mild COVID-19 (a few samples of this study predate the infection). Cell type and time point are not known. CDR3 protein: CASSSTSNTGELFF. Here the CDR3 DNA reads TGTGCCAGCAGTTCGACTTCGAACACCGGGGAGCTGTTTTTT.